This T cell receptor beta chain was identified during a study of T cell repertoires in cytomegalovirus infection. Whole-study context: Indications came from public TCR beta signatures; they pointed to CMV infection and to a matching HLA type.

This clonotype was seen many times. Its antigen is still unknown. Via MiXCR, TCRdb re-called the reads, giving one row per CDR3 protein. The table records 200,000 or so distinct CDR3 sequences, roughly 20% of them present only once. Broader study findings: HLA-C-restricted CMV-specific TCR beta clonotypes were dominant in the ex vivo response. CMV carriers having the relevant HLA were flagged by cumulative public TCR beta family frequency.

This clonotype was obtained from a human donor in good health (CMV status not recorded). Some clones in this sample may be carry-over from other donors' samples. The sequencing input was PBMCs.

Here the CDR3 reads CASSLTGAYNSPLHF. CDR3 in DNA: TGTGCCAGCAGCTTAACGGGAGCGTATAATTCACCCCTCCACTTT. The V call is TRBV7-3, the J call TRBJ1-6; no reliable D call. The CDR3 loop spans 15 amino acids. Trimming shortened V by 0 bases and J by 4 bases, and 7 bases separated the two germline ends. Germline loops: CDR1 SGHTA, CDR2 FQGTGA.